This TCR beta chain derives from a study of blood T cell repertoires in COVID-19. As for the study in general: The study drew acute and convalescent COVID-19 samples from the United States, Italy and Spain. Nucleic acid was either cDNA or gDNA, and it came from T cells, B-cell-depleted T cells, or PBMCs.

In the authors' methods: Reference gene primer amplification gave estimated nucleated cell counts. Sequencing used immunoSEQ multiplex PCR; TCRdb keeps in-frame clones, though not all of them. D and trimming come from the DNA, and the V and J calls and clone size come from that table. The repertoire includes fewer than 250,000 clones, around nine tenths of them detected once, and approximately 2.6% sits in the top ten. The TCR comes from a woman aged 55-70 years with acute or convalescent COVID-19. Sequencing input: peripheral blood.

The CDR3 region has the DNA TGTGCCAGCAGCCGCGGGTCTACGCAGTACTTC. Protein product: CASSRGSTQYF. The rearrangement uses TRBV7-2 and TRBJ2-7; tentatively, D is TRBD2 (5 bases). The germline CDR1 and CDR2 sequences are SGHTA and FQGNSA. The CDR3 covers 11 residues. V was pared by 5 bases and J by 9 bases, with 11 bases between.